This is a list of T cell receptor beta chains from one sample in a study of breast tumors, draining lymph nodes, adjacent tissues. TCRdb independently ran MiXCR on the multiplex PCR reads; one entry per CDR3 protein. The sample has 200,000 to 250,000 distinct CDR3 sequences, roughly 32% seen once. The source material was axillary lymph node tissue. These receptors were obtained from a female donor with breast cancer. Some clones in this sample may be carry-over from other donors' samples. Each CDR3 is given with its conserved first and last residue. A D gene is named only where the DNA matches it firmly. Clone size is shown for a subset of rows, as once, few, many or a class of expanded clone.

DNA	CDR3	D	size	V	J
TGTGCCAGCAGCTTCGGCGGAGAGAGGCGGTATTTT	CASSFGGERRYF	-	many	TRBV11-2	TRBJ2-3
TGTGCCAGCAGCAACGGGAAAGGACAGATCTCCTACAATGAGCAGTTCTTC	CASSNGKGQISYNEQFF	-	many	TRBV9	TRBJ2-1
TGTGCCTGGAGTAACGCCCAGGGAAACAATGAGCAGTTCTTC	CAWSNAQGNNEQFF	-	many	TRBV30	TRBJ2-1
TGTGCCACCAGTGATCCCGTAACCGAGACCCAGTACTTC	CATSDPVTETQYF	-	-	TRBV24-1	TRBJ2-5
TGTGCCAGCAGGCTGACTAGCGGGAAGAATGAGCAGTTCTTC	CASRLTSGKNEQFF	TRBD2	many	TRBV11-3	TRBJ2-1
TGTGCCAGCAGCCACGGACTGAACCCTGAAGCTTTCTTT	CASSHGLNPEAFF	-	few	TRBV7-9	TRBJ1-1
TGTGCCAGCAGCTTATTGGGTCACACAGGCGGTCAGCCCCAGCATTTT	CASSLLGHTGGQPQHF	-	many	TRBV7-2	TRBJ1-5
TGTGCCAGCAGCTTAAGCAGGGCGTACGAGCAGTACTTC	CASSLSRAYEQYF	-	many	TRBV11-1	TRBJ2-7
TGTGCCAGCAGTCCGGCCCTAGCGGGGAACAATGAGCAGTTCTTC	CASSPALAGNNEQFF	TRBD2	-	TRBV6-2/TRBV6-3	TRBJ2-1
TGTGCCAGCAGTCACTCGCCGGGACAGGGAGGCTCACCCCTCCACTTT	CASSHSPGQGGSPLHF	TRBD1	many	TRBV6-5	TRBJ1-6
TGTGCCAGCAGTCGCCCGACAGGAAACATGAACACTGAAGCTTTCTTT	CASSRPTGNMNTEAFF	-	-	TRBV6-2/TRBV6-3	TRBJ1-1
TGTGCCAGCAGCTATTCCGGGACAAACTACAATGAGCAGTATTTT	CASSYSGTNYNEQYF	-	-	TRBV11-3	TRBJ2-3
TGCAGCGTGGGACTAGCCTACAATGAGCAGTTCTTC	CSVGLAYNEQFF	TRBD2	many	TRBV29-1	TRBJ2-1
TGTGCCGGCGGGGAGGGTCAGCCCCAGCATTTT	CAGGEGQPQHF	-	many	TRBV7-6	TRBJ1-5
TGCGCCAGCAGCCAAGAATCGGGGAGTGGATCCGAGCAGTACTTC	CASSQESGSGSEQYF	-	many	TRBV4-3	TRBJ2-7
TGTGCCAGCAGTGACCAGGGGACGAAGTCGACCCAGTACTTC	CASSDQGTKSTQYF	-	-	TRBV6-1	TRBJ2-5
TGCAGTGCGTCTAGCGATGAGACCCAGTACTTC	CSASSDETQYF	-	many	TRBV20-1	TRBJ2-5
TGTGCCAGCAGCCTGGGACTCCAGGTTACAGACGAGAATTCACCCCTCCACTTT	CASSLGLQVTDENSPLHF	-	-	TRBV7-2	TRBJ1-6
TGCAGTGCTAGAAGGATAGCGGGAGGGGAGAGCACAGATACGCAGTATTTT	CSARRIAGGESTDTQYF	TRBD2	many	TRBV20-1	TRBJ2-3
TGTGCCAGCAGTTCGGCTAGCGGGCCTTGGGTGGCCCAGTACTTC	CASSSASGPWVAQYF	TRBD2	many	TRBV6-6	TRBJ2-5
TGCAGTGCTATTGGCGGGGCTATTTCGCAGTATTTT	CSAIGGAISQYF	-	-	TRBV20-1	TRBJ2-3
TGCAGTGCTAGAGAAGGAGCTAAGAATCAGCCCCAGCATTTT	CSAREGAKNQPQHF	-	many	TRBV20-1	TRBJ1-5
TGTGCCAGCAGCCATACCGGGACAGCCATCGTCGGCGGCGGAGAGACCCAGTACTTC	CASSHTGTAIVGGGETQYF	TRBD1	many	TRBV14	TRBJ2-5
TGTGCCAGCAGCGCCCGCGGGGACAGACAATATGGCTACACCTTC	CASSARGDRQYGYTF	TRBD1	many	TRBV5-5	TRBJ1-2
TGTGCCAGCAGCTTAATCTGCCTAGCGGACGAGCAGTACTTC	CASSLICLADEQYF	TRBD2	-	TRBV7-2	TRBJ2-7
TGTGCCAGCAGTTACTCGAAGGCTAGCGGGAGGGCTGGGGAGACCCAGTACTTC	CASSYSKASGRAGETQYF	TRBD2	many	TRBV6-7	TRBJ2-5
TGTGCCAGCAGGACTAACGGGGACGGCTACACCTTC	CASRTNGDGYTF	-	many	TRBV9	TRBJ1-2
TGCAGTGCGCCACTCCCGATAGCGGGAGTGCATGAGCAGTTCTTC	CSAPLPIAGVHEQFF	TRBD2	-	TRBV20-1	TRBJ2-1
TGCAGTGCCGAGGGCGGGACCGACGAGCAGTACTTC	CSAEGGTDEQYF	-	many	TRBV20-1	TRBJ2-7